This entry is about one T cell receptor beta chain. This entry is derived from a study of blood T cells in healthy people across ages. Germline V gene data show CDR1 as DFQATT and CDR2 as SNEGSKA (reference sequence). This CDR3 spans 19 amino acids. The authors ran a second PCR of about 6 to 12 cycles using a sample-barcoded 5' primer and a J-beta primer mix. TCRdb re-called the 5' RACE reads through MiXCR, storing one row per CDR3 protein. The sample has fewer than 1,200,000 distinct CDR3 sequences, about 25% seen once. The same sample was also used in a study of T cells of mothers and their children. That report notes: The donors comprised about 6 children and their three healthy Caucasian mothers. Input to cDNA synthesis comprised all extracted RNA, at a ratio of around 1.5 ug per 15 ul.

The sample was blood. This chain uses TRBV20-1 with TRBJ2-7; 10 bases are shared with TRBD2. Gene TRBJ2-1 matches the end of the DNA better, so the J call may be wrong. The sequence was obtained from a girl aged 2 to 9 in good health. CDR3 amino acids: CSARSASGRALVGWNEQFF. The CDR3 coding sequence is TGCAGTGCTAGATCGGCCAGCGGGAGGGCCCTTGTAGGTTGGAATGAGCAGTTCTTC.